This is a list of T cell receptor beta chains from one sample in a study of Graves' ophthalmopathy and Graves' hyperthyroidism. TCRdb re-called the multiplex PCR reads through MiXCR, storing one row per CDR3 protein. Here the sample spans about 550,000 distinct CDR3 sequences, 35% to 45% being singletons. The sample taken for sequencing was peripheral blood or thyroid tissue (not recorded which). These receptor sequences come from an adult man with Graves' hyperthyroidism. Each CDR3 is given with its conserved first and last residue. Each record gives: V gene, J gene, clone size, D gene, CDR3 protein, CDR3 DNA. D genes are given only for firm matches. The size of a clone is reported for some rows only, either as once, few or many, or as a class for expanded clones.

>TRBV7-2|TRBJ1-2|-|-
CASSQGSIYGYTF
TGTGCCAGCAGCCAAGGAAGCATCTATGGCTACACCTTC
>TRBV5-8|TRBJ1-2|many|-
CASSLASGYTF
TGTGCCAGCAGCTTGGCCAGCGGGTACACCTTC
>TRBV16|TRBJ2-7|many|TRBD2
CASSQSGLAGEYEQYF
TGTGCCAGCAGCCAATCGGGACTAGCGGGCGAGTACGAGCAGTACTTC
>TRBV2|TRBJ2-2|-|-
CASSGTVGTGELFF
TGTGCCAGCAGCGGCACTGTCGGGACCGGGGAGCTGTTTTTT
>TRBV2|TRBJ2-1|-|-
CASSEFFNEQFF
TGTGCCAGCAGTGAGTTTTTCAATGAGCAGTTCTTC
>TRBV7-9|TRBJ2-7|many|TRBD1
CASRSTGTGDYEQYF
TGTGCCAGCAGATCGACCGGGACAGGGGACTACGAGCAGTACTTC
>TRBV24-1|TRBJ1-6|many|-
CATPEIGDPGSPLHF
TGTGCCACCCCGGAGATAGGGGACCCAGGGTCACCCCTCCACTTT
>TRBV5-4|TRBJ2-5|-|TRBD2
CASSSRTSGQETQYF
TGTGCCAGCAGCTCCCGGACTAGCGGACAAGAGACCCAGTACTTC
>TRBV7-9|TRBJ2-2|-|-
CASSADVAGEPFF
TGTGCCAGCAGCGCCGACGTAGCCGGGGAGCCGTTTTTT
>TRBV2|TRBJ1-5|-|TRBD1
CASSLTGEETQHF
TGTGCCAGCAGCTTGACAGGGGAAGAGACCCAGCATTTT
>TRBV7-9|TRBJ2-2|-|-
CASSLDGSFTGELFF
TGTGCCAGCAGCTTAGACGGGAGCTTCACCGGGGAGCTGTTTTTT
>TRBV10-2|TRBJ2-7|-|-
CASSGAGGQQYF
TGCGCCAGCAGTGGGGCAGGGGGGCAGCAGTACTTC
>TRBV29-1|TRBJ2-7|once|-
CSLVRGPNYEQYF
TGCAGCTTAGTGCGGGGGCCGAACTACGAGCAGTACTTC
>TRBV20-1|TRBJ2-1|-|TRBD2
CSAWTSGSLRSYNEQFF
TGCAGTGCTTGGACTAGCGGGAGCCTCCGGTCGTACAATGAGCAGTTCTTC
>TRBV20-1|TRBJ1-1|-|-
CSGLENTEALF
TGCAGTGGACTGGAGAACACTGAAGCTCTCTTC
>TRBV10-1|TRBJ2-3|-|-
CASSEPFSTDTQYF
TGCGCCAGCAGTGAGCCCTTTAGCACAGATACGCAGTATTTT
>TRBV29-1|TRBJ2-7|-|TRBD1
CSIGQGGSEQYF
TGCAGCATCGGACAGGGAGGTAGCGAGCAGTACTTC
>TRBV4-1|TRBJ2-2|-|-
CASSGAQGPIGELFF
TGCGCCAGCAGTGGAGCGCAGGGACCCATCGGGGAGCTGTTTTTT
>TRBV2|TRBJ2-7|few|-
CASSVGEAYEQYF
TGTGCCAGCAGTGTCGGGGAGGCCTACGAGCAGTACTTC
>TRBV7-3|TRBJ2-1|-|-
CASSLTLGGGQFF
TGTGCCAGCAGCTTAACGTTGGGGGGAGGGCAGTTCTTC
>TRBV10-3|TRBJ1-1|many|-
CAISVAINTEAFF
TGTGCCATCAGTGTGGCTATAAACACTGAAGCTTTCTTT
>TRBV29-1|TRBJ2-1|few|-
CSVDPAAADEQFF
TGCAGCGTTGACCCGGCGGCGGCGGATGAGCAGTTCTTC
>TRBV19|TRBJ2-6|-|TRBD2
CASSISGEREAF
TGTGCCAGCAGCATCAGCGGGGAACGTGAAGCTTTC
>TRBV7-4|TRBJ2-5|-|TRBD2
CAGSLGETGLAGETQYF
TGTGCCGGCAGCTTAGGGGAGACGGGACTAGCGGGCGAGACCCAGTACTTC
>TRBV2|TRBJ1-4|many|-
CASRYRAANEKLFF
TGTGCCAGCAGGTACAGGGCGGCTAATGAAAAACTGTTTTTT
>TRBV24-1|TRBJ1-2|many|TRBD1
CATSDSTGEAYGYTF
TGTGCCACCAGTGATTCGACAGGGGAGGCCTATGGCTACACCTTC
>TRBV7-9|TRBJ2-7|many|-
CASSLGGDEQYF
TGTGCCAGCAGCTTAGGAGGAGACGAGCAGTACTTC
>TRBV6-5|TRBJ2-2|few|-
CASSSIGARGELFF
TGTGCCAGCAGTTCTATCGGGGCGAGGGGGGAGCTGTTTTTT
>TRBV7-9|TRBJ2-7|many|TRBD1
CASSFRDRGYEQYF
TGTGCCAGCAGCTTCCGGGACAGGGGCTACGAGCAGTACTTC
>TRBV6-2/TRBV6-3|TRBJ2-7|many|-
CASREWDTSSYEQYF
TGTGCCAGCAGAGAATGGGACACCAGCTCCTACGAGCAGTACTTC
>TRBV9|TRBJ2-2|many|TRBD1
CASSYRDRNTGELFF
TGTGCCAGCAGCTACCGGGACAGGAACACCGGGGAGCTGTTTTTT
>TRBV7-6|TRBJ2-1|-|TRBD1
CASSSPGTGRYNEQFF
TGTGCCAGCAGCTCACCCGGGACAGGGCGTTACAATGAGCAGTTCTTC
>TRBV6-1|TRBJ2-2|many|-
CASSENAGTGELFF
TGTGCCAGCAGTGAAAATGCGGGCACCGGGGAGCTGTTTTTT
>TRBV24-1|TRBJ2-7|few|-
CATSDLTGEQYF
TGTGCCACCAGTGATTTAACCGGGGAGCAGTACTTC
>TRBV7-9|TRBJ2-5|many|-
CASSLRTVQETQYF
TGTGCCAGCAGCCTCCGGACGGTACAAGAGACCCAGTACTTC
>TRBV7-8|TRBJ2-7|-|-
CASSLDLMAGASEQYF
TGTGCCAGCAGCTTAGACTTGATGGCGGGGGCCAGCGAGCAGTACTTC
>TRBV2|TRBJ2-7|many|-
CASRDDIYEQYF
TGTGCCAGCAGAGACGACATCTACGAGCAGTACTTC
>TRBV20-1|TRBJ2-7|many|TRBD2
CSARNGLAELISYEQYF
TGCAGTGCAAGAAACGGACTAGCGGAACTTATCTCCTACGAGCAGTACTTC
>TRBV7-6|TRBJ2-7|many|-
CASSLSGDDPNF
TGTGCCAGCAGCTTATCAGGGGACGATCCGAACTTC
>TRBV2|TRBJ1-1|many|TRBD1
CASRDGQGRSVAFF
TGTGCCAGCAGGGACGGACAGGGGAGAAGTGTAGCTTTCTTT
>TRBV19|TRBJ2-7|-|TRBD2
CASSQLAGLNEQYF
TGTGCCAGCAGTCAACTAGCGGGGCTCAACGAGCAGTACTTC
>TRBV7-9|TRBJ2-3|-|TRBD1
CASSPRTGERTDTQYF
TGTGCCAGCAGCCCCCGGACAGGGGAGCGCACAGATACGCAGTATTTT
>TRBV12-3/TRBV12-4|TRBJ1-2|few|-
CASSLGVNYGYTF
TGTGCCAGCAGTTTAGGAGTCAACTATGGCTACACCTTC
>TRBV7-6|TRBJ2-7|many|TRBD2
CASSVTTSGSFNEQYF
TGTGCCAGCAGCGTCACGACTAGCGGGAGCTTTAACGAGCAGTACTTC
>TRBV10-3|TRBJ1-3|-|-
CAISAAENTIYF
TGTGCCATCAGTGCGGCAGAAAACACCATATATTTT
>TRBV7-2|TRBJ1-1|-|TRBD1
CASSLDPTRTGGNTEASF
TGTGCCAGCAGCTTAGACCCAACCCGGACAGGGGGGAACACTGAAGCTTCCTTT
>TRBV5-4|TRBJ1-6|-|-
CASSLGGTNSPLHF
TGTGCCAGCAGCTTGGGTGGAACTAATTCACCCCTCCACTTT
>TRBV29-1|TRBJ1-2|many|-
CSVGAGNYGYTF
TGCAGCGTTGGGGCAGGGAACTATGGCTACACCTTC
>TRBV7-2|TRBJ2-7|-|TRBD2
CASSPSTSGGAWEQYF
TGTGCCAGCAGCCCCTCGACTAGCGGGGGGGCCTGGGAGCAGTACTTC